This T cell receptor beta chain was retrieved from a study of Ad26.COV2.S vaccination and SARS-CoV-2 variants. Whole-study results and caveats: Vaccine and placebo recipients had comparable breadth of non-spike TCRs.

On this clone: Its cognate antigen is unknown.

The CDR3 contains 14 residues. Looked up from germline, CDR1 is MNHEY and CDR2 is SVGAGI. V was shortened by 7 bases and J by 0 bases, with 10 bases between the two germline ends. Treatment here: roughly 18 received Ad26.COV2.S at low or high dose, single or two shots; roughly five received placebo; per-sample allocation not given. The study sampled participants on day 63 after the first vaccine or placebo injection. Vaccine was an Ad26 vector expressing Wuhan-strain SARS-CoV-2 spike. Clones were read by immunoSEQ multiplex PCR, and TCRdb kept only the in-frame ones, dropping some. The data show fewer than 300,000 clones, with about 90% seen just once and approximately 3.4% held by the top ten.

The sample consisted of peripheral blood, taken in a trial of Ad26.COV2.S vaccine versus placebo. This TCR derives from a person aged 18-65 years who received the Ad26.COV2.S COVID-19 vaccine or a placebo. This rearrangement joins TRBV6-5 to TRBJ2-1; D not resolved. For the CDR3, the DNA is TGTGCCAGCAATCCCCTCAGCTCCTACAATGAGCAGTTCTTC. Amino acids: CASNPLSSYNEQFF.